The 15 T cell receptor beta chains below were found in one sample sequenced in a study of beta chain features in type 1 diabetes. Expressed TCRB transcripts were sequenced after all isolated RNA was converted to cDNA. Data came from immunoSEQ multiplex PCR; TCRdb stores just in-frame clones and leaves some out. This table holds about 150,000 clones, about a tenth found once. Material for sequencing was central memory CD4+ T cells from blood. The receptor set was obtained from a man between 18 and 29 years old in good health.

This clone has more than one count but fewer than ten. Other DNA sequences within the sample encode an identical CDR3. This chain links TRBV5-1 with TRBJ2-3; D not certain. V was shortened by 0 bases and J by 0 bases, with 5 bases between the two germline ends. Looked up from germline, CDR1 is SGHRS and CDR2 is YFSETQ. CDR3 length: 14 amino acids. CDR3 coding DNA: TGCGCCAGCAGCTTGGGACTGAGCACAGATACGCAGTATTTT. Translated, it gives CASSLGLSTDTQYF.

This clone was detected a few times. The chain couples TRBV15 to TRBJ1-5, with 9 bases aligning to TRBD1. Germline CDR1 is LNHNV and CDR2 is YYDKDF (reference sequence). The CDR3 contains 15 residues. V gave up 1 base and J gave up 7 bases; unmatched junction bases: 5. Here the CDR3 DNA reads TGTGCCACCAGCAGAGCGACAGGGGGACAGCAGCCCCAGCATTTT. Translation gives CATSRATGGQQPQHF.

This clone showed up just a few times. CDR3 in DNA: TGTGCCAGCAGTGATAGGCTAGCGGGGGGCCGCAATGAGCAGTTCTTC. This translates into CASSDRLAGGRNEQFF. V gene TRBV6-4 combines with J gene TRBJ2-1; 11 nucleotides line up with TRBD2. This CDR3 spans 16 amino acids. CDR1 and CDR2 from the germline V gene are MRHNA and SNTAGT. After removal of 3 bases from V and 6 bases from J, the junction contained 7 bases not matched to a gene.

This clone was picked up a small number of times. The rearrangement joins TRBV7-2 to TRBJ2-3; 7 bases align to TRBD2. Germline assignment: CDR1 SGHTA and CDR2 FQGNSA. With V trimmed by 6 bases and J by 6 bases, 9 bases remained unmatched. The CDR3 sequence is 14 residues long. Here the CDR3 DNA reads TGTGCCAGCAGTCCTGGACTAGGGTCGGATACGCAGTATTTT. Translation gives CASSPGLGSDTQYF.

This clone was counted a few times. Written as DNA, the CDR3 is TGTGCCATCAGTGACTCCGACCGGGACTCAGCGTCAAAGTTCTTC. It yields the protein CAISDSDRDSASKFF. The chain has TRBV10-3 and TRBJ2-1; a weak D match, TRBD2 (6 bases). Germline loops: CDR1 ENHRY, CDR2 SYGVKD. V lost 3 bases and J 14 bases, leaving 23 bases between the germline ends. CDR3 length equals 15 residues.

The sample holds a few counts of this clone. The chain recombines TRBV19 with TRBJ1-6; maybe TRBD1 (6 bases). The CDR3 length is 16 residues. Germline V gives CDR1 LNHDA, CDR2 SQIVND (reference sequence). V dropped 9 bases and J dropped 0 bases, with 15 bases sitting between them. The CDR3 sequence is CASGQRLSSYNSPLHF. CDR3 coding DNA: TGTGCCAGCGGACAGAGACTAAGCTCCTATAATTCACCCCTCCACTTT.

This clone has a handful of counts. The chain recombines TRBV5-1 with TRBJ2-3, with a possible D match to TRBD2 (6 bases). Trimming removed 3 bases from V and 1 base from J, with 15 bases in between. The germline V gene has CDR1 SGHRS and CDR2 YFSETQ. The CDR3 loop spans 16 amino acids. CDR3 in DNA: TGCGCCAGCAGCTGGGGGTTCGGCGGGGGCACAGATACGCAGTATTTT. Translating gives CASSWGFGGGTDTQYF.

The chain joins TRBV6-5 to TRBJ1-6; no reliable D call. With 3 bases removed from V and 0 bases from J, the gap between germline ends came to 9 bases. This CDR3 region has 16 residues. Germline values: CDR1 MNHEY, CDR2 SVGAGI. This CDR3 reads CASSYYSNSYNSPLHF. CDR3 nucleotides: TGTGCCAGCAGTTATTACAGTAACTCCTATAATTCACCCCTCCACTTT.

This clone appeared a few times. The genes are TRBV7-2 and TRBJ2-5; D might be TRBD1 (6 bases). CDR1 is SGHTA and CDR2 is FQGNSA in the germline V gene. V dropped 1 base and J dropped 5 bases, with 11 bases sitting between them. CDR3 size: 14 residues. This chain's CDR3 is CASSLGQALETQYF. The CDR3 DNA follows: TGTGCCAGCAGCTTAGGACAGGCGTTGGAGACCCAGTACTTC. Complete variable domain (other parts from reference TRBV7-2 and TRBJ2-5): GAGVSQSPSNKVTEKGKDVELRCDPISGHTALYWYRQSLGQGLEFLIYFQGNSAPDKSGLPSDRFSAERTGGSVSTLTIQRTQQEDSAVYLCASSLGQALETQYFGPGTRLLVL.

The V gene is TRBV6-1, the J gene TRBJ2-5; D gene ambiguous. The CDR3 loop spans 15 amino acids. CDR1 and CDR2 from the germline V gene are MNHNS and SASEGT. V lost 0 bases, J lost 2 bases, and 10 bases lay in between. CDR3 amino acids: CASSEAGTYQETQYF. DNA of the CDR3: TGTGCCAGCAGTGAAGCGGGCACTTATCAAGAGACCCAGTACTTC.

This clone turned up a few times. V usage is TRBV11-3 and J usage is TRBJ2-3; TRBD1 matches 7 bases. Germline CDR1 and CDR2: SGHNT and YENEEA. J gave up 2 bases and V 4 bases, and 3 bases lay outside the gene matches. The CDR3 consists of 14 residues. The CDR3 DNA follows: TGTGCCAGCAGCTCGGGACAGATCACAGATACGCAGTATTTT. Translating it yields CASSSGQITDTQYF.

This clone was detected only a few times. The chain couples TRBV30 to TRBJ2-3; weak D call: TRBD2 (7 bases). The CDR3 extends over 14 amino acids. Germline V gene data show CDR1 as GTSNPN and CDR2 as SVGIG (reference sequence). CDR3 protein: CAWRRGLNTDTQYF. The CDR3 DNA sequence: TGTGCTTGGCGGCGGGGGCTAAATACAGATACGCAGTATTTT.

This clone was counted between two and nine times. CDR3 protein: CASSLGLAGPGAQYF. CDR3 nucleotide sequence: TGTGCCAGCAGCTTGGGACTAGCGGGGCCTGGGGCCCAGTACTTC. This chain connects TRBV7-3 to TRBJ2-5, with 13 bases that match TRBD2. After removal of 3 bases from V and 9 bases from J, the junction contained 7 bases not matched to a gene. The CDR3 extends over 15 amino acids. Germline assignment: CDR1 SGHTA and CDR2 FQGTGA.

V usage is TRBV5-6 and J usage is TRBJ2-3; TRBD2 matches at 10 bases. The length of the CDR3 is 15 residues. The germline gives CDR1 SGHDT, CDR2 YYEEEE. The V gene end was trimmed by 4 bases and the J gene end by 2 bases; junction bases not matched to a gene: 4. The CDR3 here is CASSLSGGLTDTQYF. CDR3 in DNA: TGTGCCAGCAGCCTTAGCGGGGGGCTCACAGATACGCAGTATTTT.

The sample holds one count of this clone. The chain combines TRBV30 with TRBJ1-4; no reliable D call. Germline V gene sequence: CDR1 GTSNPN, CDR2 SVGIG (reference sequence). CDR3 length: 13 residues. Trimming took off 0 bases at V and 2 bases at J, with 4 bases between the two ends. The CDR3 nucleotides are TGTGCCTGGAGTGTACAGACTAATGAAAAACTGTTTTTT. This encodes CAWSVQTNEKLFF. The full variable domain, with the rest looked up from reference TRBV30 and TRBJ1-4, is SQTIHQWPATLVQPVGSPLSLECTVEGTSNPNLYWYRQAAGRGLQLLFYSVGIGQISSEVPQNLSASRPQDRQFILSSKKLLLSDSGFYLCAWSVQTNEKLFFGSGTQLSVL.